What follows are 22 T cell receptor beta chains derived from one specimen sequenced in a study of blood T cells in healthy people across ages. Sample-barcoded 5' priming and a J-beta primer mix drove a second PCR of 7 to 11 cycles. MiXCR, applied by TCRdb to the 5' RACE reads, yields one record per CDR3 protein. The table records hundreds of thousands of distinct CDR3 sequences, less than 70% of them present only once. The specimen sequenced was blood. Source of these receptors: an elderly man in good health.

CDR3 sequence reads: CASSEAGGASGNTIYF. CDR3 sequence (DNA): TGTGCCAGCAGTGAGGCGGGGGGGGCTTCTGGAAACACCATATATTTT. The chain joins TRBV2 to TRBJ1-3; possible D gene TRBD1, 6 bases. V was trimmed by 3 bases and J by 1 base, leaving 13 bases between them. Germline-derived CDR1 and CDR2 are SNHLY and FYNNEI. The CDR3 runs to 16 residues.

There are a few counts of this clonotype. The chain employs TRBV9 and TRBJ2-5; D might be TRBD2 (7 bases). The ends were cut back, 0 bases at V and 3 bases at J, with 15 bases in the middle. CDR3 length: 16 amino acids. The germline V gene encodes CDR1 SGDLS and CDR2 YYNGEE. The CDR3 is CASSVEGRGTKETQYF. CDR3 coding DNA: TGTGCCAGCAGCGTAGAAGGGAGGGGGACCAAAGAGACCCAGTACTTC.

V usage is TRBV7-2 and J usage is TRBJ1-2, with 9 bases fitting TRBD1. CDR1 SGHTA and CDR2 FQGNSA come from the germline V gene. V shed 4 bases, J shed 3 bases, and the junction held 12 bases outside the gene matches. The CDR3 runs to 17 residues. CDR3 loop: CASSSGTGIAWDYGYTF. The CDR3 bases are TGTGCCAGCAGCTCCGGGACAGGGATCGCTTGGGACTATGGCTACACCTTC.

The V gene is TRBV24-1, the J gene TRBJ1-5; the match to TRBD1 covers 11 bases. Germline values: CDR1 KGHDR, CDR2 SFDVKD. V was pared by 9 bases and J by 5 bases, with 5 bases of the junction left unmatched. The CDR3 covers 14 residues. CDR3 loop: CATGGTGGHQPQHF. The CDR3 DNA follows: TGTGCCACCGGTGGGACAGGGGGACATCAGCCCCAGCATTTT.

The table lists this clonotype with a few counts. J is TRBJ2-3 and V is TRBV11-2; TRBD2 matches 8 bases. Germline loops: CDR1 SGHAT, CDR2 FQNNGV. This CDR3 region has 12 residues. V was clipped by 5 bases and J by 14 bases; unmatched bases: 9. The CDR3 DNA sequence: TGTGCCAGCAGCGCCCGAGCGGGAGACGCGTATTTT. It specifies CASSARAGDAYF.

This chain connects TRBV5-1 to TRBJ2-7, with 14 bases that match TRBD2. Germline V gene data show CDR1 as SGHRS and CDR2 as YFSETQ. The CDR3 extends over 16 amino acids. Trimming took 0 bases from V and 7 from J; bases not matched to a gene: 6. The CDR3 loop reads CASSLEGTSGRNEQYF. CDR3 sequence (DNA): TGCGCCAGCAGCTTGGAAGGGACTAGCGGGAGAAATGAGCAGTACTTC.

The J gene is TRBJ1-4, the V gene TRBV7-9; no reliable D call. Germline CDR1 reads SEHNR; CDR2 reads FQNEAQ (reference sequence). The CDR3 contains 13 residues. Trimming took 5 bases from V and 6 from J, leaving 10 bases between them. In DNA form, the CDR3 reads TGTGCCAGCAGCCACAACCCTGATGAAAAACTGTTTTTT. It specifies CASSHNPDEKLFF. Together with reference TRBV7-9 and TRBJ1-4, the CDR3 gives the full variable domain: DTGVSQNPRHKITKRGQNVTFRCDPISEHNRLYWYRQTLGQGPEFLTYFQNEAQLEKSRLLSDRFSAERPKGSFSTLEIQRTEQGDSAMYLCASSHNPDEKLFFGSGTQLSVL.

The chain uses TRBV12-3 or TRBV12-4 and TRBJ2-7, with 7 positions matching TRBD2. V was pared by 2 bases and J by 3 bases, with 7 bases of the junction left unmatched. CDR3 length equals 15 residues. The CDR3: CASSLLAGAIYEQYF. The CDR3 nucleotides read TGTGCCAGCAGTTTATTGGCGGGAGCAATCTACGAGCAGTACTTC.

The chain joins TRBV27 to TRBJ1-1; D is undetermined. Germline CDR1 reads MNHEY; CDR2 reads SMNVEV (reference sequence). The CDR3 sequence is 16 residues long. Trimming took 2 bases from V and 0 from J, leaving 13 bases between them. In nucleotides, the CDR3 is TGTGCCAGCAGTTTAAAAGCCGTTGGGGTGAACACTGAAGCTTTCTTT. It specifies CASSLKAVGVNTEAFF.

Of note for this clonotype: The junction departs from germline at one end; a sequencing error may be responsible. The J gene is TRBJ2-6, the V gene TRBV29-1, with D tentatively TRBD2 (6 bases). The germline V gene encodes CDR1 SQVTM and CDR2 ANQGSEA. The CDR3 sequence is 14 residues long. CDR3 sequence (DNA): TGCAGCGTAGCCAGGGACTCTGGGGCCAACGCCCTGACTTTC. Its protein product is CSVARDSGANALTF.

This clonotype was seen a few times. The rearrangement uses TRBV2 and TRBJ2-7, with TRBD2 as a possible D gene (5 bases). Germline V gene data show CDR1 as SNHLY and CDR2 as FYNNEI. Trimming removed 5 bases from V and 6 bases from J, with 11 bases in between. The CDR3 runs to 12 residues. DNA of the CDR3: TGTGCCAGCAGTCGGGGAACCGGCGAGCAGTACTTC. Protein product: CASSRGTGEQYF. The full variable domain, in which reference TRBV2 and TRBJ2-7 provide the parts outside the CDR3, is EPEVTQTPSHQVTQMGQEVILRCVPISNHLYFYWYRQILGQKVEFLVSFYNNEISEKSEIFDDQFSVERPDGSNFTLKIRSTKLEDSAMYFCASSRGTGEQYFGPGTRLTVT.

A word on this clonotype: The germline gene is not matched at one end of the junction; a read error may be the cause. The chain couples TRBV6-1 to TRBJ2-3, with D possibly matching TRBD1 (6 bases). The CDR3 has 13 amino acids. Germline CDR1 and CDR2: MNHNS and SASEGT. The CDR3 loop is CACSEAMDRYAYF. The CDR3 DNA follows: TGTGCCTGCAGTGAAGCGATGGACAGATACGCGTATTTT.

V is TRBV30 and J is TRBJ2-5, with a possible D match to TRBD1 (6 bases). Germline assignment: CDR1 GTSNPN and CDR2 SVGIG (reference sequence). V was pared by 0 bases and J by 1 base, with 15 bases between. The CDR3 has 16 residues. CDR3 sequence reads: CAWSVETGHSQETQYF. The CDR3 DNA is TGTGCCTGGAGTGTGGAAACGGGACATTCCCAAGAGACCCAGTACTTC. The variable domain in full, completed from reference TRBV30 and TRBJ2-5, reads SQTIHQWPATLVQPVGSPLSLECTVEGTSNPNLYWYRQAAGRGLQLLFYSVGIGQISSEVPQNLSASRPQDRQFILSSKKLLLSDSGFYLCAWSVETGHSQETQYFGPGTRLLVL.

In its sample, this clonotype was seen a few times. This rearrangement joins TRBV2 to TRBJ2-5; D unclear. V gave up 0 bases and J gave up 4 bases, with 12 bases separating them. Germline lookup yields CDR1 SNHLY and CDR2 FYNNEI. The CDR3 has 15 amino acids. CDR3 DNA sequence: TGTGCCAGCAGTGAAGCGGCCGCTCCCGGAGAGACCCAGTACTTC. Its translation: CASSEAAAPGETQYF.

The CDR3 bases are TGTGCCAGCAGGCCACCGGGACAGGGCATGCAGCCCCAGCATTTT. It encodes CASRPPGQGMQPQHF. V usage is TRBV28 and J usage is TRBJ1-5, with TRBD1 matching 9 bases. Germline V gives CDR1 MDHEN, CDR2 SYDVKM. V gave up 6 bases and J gave up 7 bases; unmatched junction bases: 10. This CDR3 contains 15 residues.

This rearrangement joins TRBV13 to TRBJ2-5; TRBD2 aligns across 7 bases. The last part of the DNA fits TRBJ2-7 better; the J call may be wrong. CDR1 and CDR2 (germline): PRHDT, FYEKMQ (reference sequence). The CDR3 is made up of 15 amino acids. CDR3 bases: TGTGCCAGCAGCCCCGGGGCCCGGGGGGCCTACGAGCAGTACTTC. Encoded protein: CASSPGARGAYEQYF.

V gene TRBV5-1 combines with J gene TRBJ2-3; D remains unclear. Germline CDR1 and CDR2: SGHRS and YFSETQ. V lost 0 bases to trimming and J lost 2 bases, with 16 bases between them. The CDR3 is made up of 17 amino acids. The CDR3 region is CASSLGLLPSYTDTQYF. DNA of the CDR3: TGCGCCAGCAGCTTGGGCCTACTTCCCTCCTACACAGATACGCAGTATTTT.

V gene TRBV4-1 combines with J gene TRBJ2-4, with D maybe TRBD1 (5 bases). The end of the DNA fits TRBJ2-5 better, so the J call may be wrong. Germline-derived CDR1 and CDR2 are MGHRA and YSYEKL. The CDR3 loop spans 18 amino acids. The CDR3 reads CASSQDPGSGPPRGTQYF. The CDR3 DNA reads as TGCGCCAGCAGCCAAGACCCAGGGTCAGGGCCACCGAGAGGGACCCAGTACTTC.

V usage is TRBV7-9 and J usage is TRBJ2-7; possible D gene TRBD2, 6 bases. The V gene's germline CDR1 is SEHNR and CDR2 FQNEAQ (reference sequence). CDR3 size: 13 residues. V was pared by 1 base and J by 6 bases, with 10 bases between. The CDR3 reads CASSLVGGSEQYF. The CDR3 DNA is TGTGCCAGCAGCTTAGTTGGAGGGAGCGAGCAGTACTTC.

The chain has TRBV7-9 and TRBJ1-1; 7 positions match TRBD1. Per germline, CDR1 SEHNR and CDR2 FQNEAQ (reference sequence). Trimming took 3 bases from V and 11 from J; bases not matched to a gene: 3. The CDR3 length is 11 residues. The CDR3 region is CASSFGTVAFF. Here the CDR3 DNA reads TGTGCCAGCAGCTTCGGGACAGTCGCTTTCTTT.

This sequence joins TRBV27 and TRBJ1-5, with 10 bases matching TRBD1. Germline CDR1 MNHEY, CDR2 SMNVEV (reference sequence). This CDR3 comprises 15 residues. The V segment lost 5 bases and the J segment 5 bases; nucleotides outside the gene matches: 6. The CDR3 DNA follows: TGTGCCAGCAGTGCCCGGACAGGGGGTTATCAGCCCCAGCATTTT. Translating gives CASSARTGGYQPQHF.

The V call is TRBV5-1, the J call TRBJ2-3, with 10 bases lining up with TRBD2. Losses at the gene ends were 4 bases for V and 14 bases for J; bases not matched to a gene: 31. Looked up from germline, CDR1 is SGHRS and CDR2 is YFSETQ. The CDR3 extends over 20 amino acids. CDR3 amino acids: CASSQTPSSLTSGVGRYAYF. In DNA, the CDR3 is TGCGCCAGCAGCCAGACCCCATCGTCTCTCACTAGCGGGGTCGGGAGATACGCGTATTTT.